This TCR beta chain came from a study of CD8 T cells in Susac syndrome. Treatment-naive patients with stable or active relapsing-remitting disease served as multiple sclerosis controls. TEMRA cells were FACS-enriched, while CD8+ and CD4+ T cells were negatively isolated. V dropped 7 bases and J dropped 0 bases, with 17 bases sitting between them. The germline V gene has CDR1 MNHNS and CDR2 SASEGT. CDR3 length equals 16 residues. With random hexamers, 0.5 to 1 ug RNA was reverse transcribed. The immunoSEQ assay covered 54 Vbeta and 13 Jbeta segments for CDR3. Each CDR3 protein is one row after TCRdb ran MiXCR on the immunoSEQ multiplex PCR reads. The table has fewer than 200,000 distinct CDR3 sequences, 95% seen once. This clonotype showed up just once.

This chain uses TRBV6-1 with TRBJ2-3; D is perhaps TRBD1 or TRBD2 (6 bases each). The sample was CD8+ T cells from PBMCs. The clonotype comes from a human donor with multiple sclerosis. This chain's CDR3 is CASNPGAVPSTDTQYF. Here the CDR3 DNA reads TGTGCCAGCAACCCGGGGGCGGTACCTAGCACAGATACGCAGTATTTT.